This TCR beta chain was identified in a study of blood T cell repertoires in COVID-19. The wider study: Acute and convalescent COVID-19 samples came from the United States, Italy and Spain.

Self-reported history from a screening survey and questionnaire set each donor's cohort. The data were produced by immunoSEQ multiplex PCR, yet TCRdb's version contains in-frame clones alone and is incomplete. The sample has some 390,000 clones, 85% to 90% seen once. Trimming stripped 0 bases from V and 2 bases from J, with 7 bases between. Germline lookup yields CDR1 KGHSH and CDR2 LQKENI. This CDR3 is built from 14 residues. This chain links TRBV18 with TRBJ2-5; D uncertain. Sequencing was performed on PBMCs or T cells enriched from blood (not recorded which). The receptor was derived from a woman aged 30 to 39 who had recovered from COVID-19. The DNA for the CDR3 is TGTGCCAGCTCACCACCCTCCTTACAAGAGACCCAGTACTTC. Protein sequence: CASSPPSLQETQYF.